The rows below give T cell receptor beta chains drawn from one sample of a study of blood T cell repertoires in COVID-19. Some clones are missing from TCRdb's copy, which holds only in-frame ones; the method was immunoSEQ multiplex PCR. The sample consists of about 62,000 clones, roughly 90% of them appearing once. The sample taken for sequencing was peripheral blood. The receptors stem from an older woman with acute or convalescent COVID-19. Each CDR3 is given with its conserved first and last residue. A D gene is named only where the DNA matches it firmly. Size values are once, few and many counts, or a class for expanded clones, and some rows have none.

J | D | size | V | CDR3 | DNA
TRBJ1-2 | - | - | TRBV18 | CASSLDKNYGYTF | TGTGCCAGCTCACTGGACAAAAACTATGGCTACACCTTC
TRBJ2-1 | - | - | TRBV14 | CASSQDSSTSQSSYNEQFF | TGTGCCAGCAGCCAAGATTCTTCGACTAGTCAAAGCTCCTACAATGAGCAGTTCTTC
TRBJ2-2 | TRBD2 | - | TRBV11-3 | CASSLRTSGGTGELFF | TGTGCCAGCAGCTTAAGGACTAGCGGGGGAACCGGGGAGCTGTTTTTT
TRBJ1-1 | TRBD1 | few | TRBV19 | CASSPPAGQGNTEAFF | TGTGCCAGTAGTCCCCCAGCGGGACAGGGGAACACTGAAGCTTTCTTT
TRBJ2-2 | - | - | TRBV7-9 | CASRATGMRANTGELFF | TGTGCCAGCAGAGCTACAGGGATGCGCGCGAACACCGGGGAGCTGTTTTTT
TRBJ2-5 | - | - | TRBV3-1/TRBV3-2 | CASSPSVGVQETQYF | TGTGCCAGCAGCCCCAGTGTCGGAGTCCAAGAGACCCAGTACTTC
TRBJ2-3 | TRBD2 | - | TRBV9 | CASSVALADTDTQYF | TGTGCCAGCAGCGTAGCACTAGCGGATACAGATACGCAGTATTTT
TRBJ1-1 | - | few | TRBV25-1 | CASTNRQVGPNTEAFF | TGTGCCAGCACCAACCGGCAGGTGGGGCCGAACACTGAAGCTTTCTTT
TRBJ2-3 | TRBD2 | - | TRBV27 | CASSSRPGWTSGLGTDTQYF | TGTGCCAGCAGTTCCAGGCCGGGTTGGACTAGCGGTTTGGGCACAGATACGCAGTATTTT
TRBJ1-1 | TRBD1 | - | TRBV15 | CATSRGGTGRSEAFF | TGTGCCACCAGCAGAGGGGGGACAGGGAGGTCTGAAGCTTTCTTT
TRBJ1-1 | - | once | TRBV2 | CASSVEIGSEAFF | TGTGCCAGCAGTGTGGAGATAGGCTCTGAAGCTTTCTTT
TRBJ2-5 | - | - | TRBV6-2/TRBV6-3 | CASSGHFFGQETQYF | TGTGCCAGCAGTGGACATTTTTTCGGCCAAGAGACCCAGTACTTC
TRBJ1-3 | - | once | TRBV7-9 | CASIPWGPGDGNTIYF | TGTGCCAGCATCCCGTGGGGTCCAGGGGACGGAAACACCATATATTTT
TRBJ2-5 | TRBD2 | few | TRBV20-1 | CSASGLAGYQETQYF | TGCAGTGCTAGTGGACTAGCGGGGTACCAAGAGACCCAGTACTTC
TRBJ2-1 | TRBD2 | - | TRBV4-2 | CASSQELAGAGNEQFF | TGTGCCAGCAGCCAAGAACTAGCGGGAGCGGGTAATGAGCAGTTCTTC
TRBJ1-2 | TRBD1 | - | TRBV11-2 | CASSLALGQPYGYTF | TGTGCCAGCAGCTTAGCCTTGGGACAGCCTTATGGCTACACCTTC
TRBJ2-1 | - | - | TRBV2 | CASSQDGMSYNEQFF | TGTGCCAGCAGCCAAGACGGGATGTCCTACAATGAGCAGTTCTTC
TRBJ1-1 | - | once | TRBV9 | CASSEGRGEAFF | TGTGCCAGCAGCGAGGGGAGGGGCGAAGCTTTCTTT
TRBJ1-2 | TRBD1 | - | TRBV19 | CASNAGTGLSGYTF | TGTGCCAGTAACGCCGGGACAGGGTTGAGTGGCTACACCTTC
TRBJ2-2 | TRBD1 | - | TRBV18 | CASSPGTEAGELFF | TGTGCCAGCTCACCTGGGACAGAGGCCGGGGAGCTGTTTTTT
TRBJ1-1 | - | once | TRBV5-4 | CASSPSQGNTEAFF | TGTGCCAGCAGCCCGAGTCAGGGGAACACTGAAGCTTTCTTT
TRBJ1-3 | TRBD1 | - | TRBV6-5 | CASNRQGTTGNTIYF | TGTGCCAGCAACCGACAGGGGACGACTGGAAACACCATATATTTT
TRBJ1-1 | - | few | TRBV9 | CASSTRGGNTEAFF | TGTGCCAGCAGCACGAGGGGAGGGAACACTGAAGCTTTCTTT
TRBJ1-5 | - | - | TRBV6-5 | CASREGGNQPQHF | TGTGCCAGCAGAGAGGGAGGCAATCAGCCCCAGCATTTT
TRBJ2-2 | TRBD2 | - | TRBV7-9 | CASSLVAGGHHTGELFF | TGTGCCAGCAGCTTAGTAGCGGGGGGCCACCACACCGGGGAGCTGTTTTTT
TRBJ2-3 | - | - | TRBV6-2/TRBV6-3 | CASSYSRLLDTQYF | TGTGCCAGCAGTTACTCCCGACTGTTAGATACGCAGTATTTT
TRBJ2-4 | TRBD2 | - | TRBV2 | CASSASGGGENIQYF | TGTGCCAGCAGCGCGTCGGGCGGGGGAGAGAACATTCAGTACTTC